Detailed here is one TCR beta chain. CDR3 length: 14 amino acids. The germline gives CDR1 SGHAT, CDR2 FQNNGV. Trimming left V 2 bases short and J 6 bases short, with 11 bases between. The entry originates in a study of blood T cell repertoires in COVID-19. Profiled with immunoSEQ multiplex PCR; TCRdb holds only in-frame clones, not every one. The sample contains around 58,000 clones, roughly 90% of which appear only once. This receptor was obtained from a human donor with active COVID-19. The donor label of this sample is uncertain. Sequencing was performed on peripheral blood. The chain links TRBV11-2 to TRBJ2-1, with D uncertain. CDR3 in amino acids: CASSLRLVANEQFF. The CDR3 nucleotides are TGTGCCAGCAGCTTAAGGCTAGTGGCCAATGAGCAGTTCTTC. The full variable domain, completed using reference TRBV11-2 and TRBJ2-1, is EAGVAQSPRYKIIEKRQSVAFWCNPISGHATLYWYQQILGQGPKLLIQFQNNGVVDDSQLPKDRFSAERLKGVDSTLKIQPAKLEDSAVYLCASSLRLVANEQFFGPGTRLTVL.